The rows below give T cell receptor beta chains drawn from one sample of a study of monozygotic twins with inflammatory bowel disease. For each CDR3 protein, TCRdb gives one entry from its re-call of the 5' RACE reads, without DNA. The repertoire table contains 330,000 or so distinct CDR3 sequences. Sequencing used blood. These receptor sequences come from a human donor with ulcerative colitis or Crohn's disease, or a healthy co-twin of an affected twin (not recorded which). Both conserved end residues are part of each CDR3.

V gene	J gene	CDR3 protein
TRBV4-2	TRBJ2-5	CASSQDYTSGRGQETQYF
TRBV6-2/TRBV6-3	TRBJ1-4	CASSRASNEKLFF
TRBV20-1	TRBJ2-3	CSATGRLTDTQYF
TRBV30	TRBJ2-7	CAWSVTGYEQYF
TRBV7-9	TRBJ1-2	CASSLDAGPNYGYTF
TRBV12-3/TRBV12-4	TRBJ2-5	CASSSRTGRLQETQYF
TRBV29-1	TRBJ1-1	CSVSEGGNTEAFF
TRBV11-2	TRBJ2-1	CASSGDNHEQFF
TRBV5-1	TRBJ2-3	CASSLGPVAGPLTDTQYF
TRBV20-1	TRBJ2-7	CSARDLGGVGYEQYF
TRBV9	TRBJ2-7	CASSSSGAVYEQYF
TRBV12-3/TRBV12-4	TRBJ1-5	CASSYQIRVGNQPQHF
TRBV5-4	TRBJ1-2	CASSLDPQPNYGYTF
TRBV7-8	TRBJ2-7	CASSITGTGPYEQYF
TRBV20-1	TRBJ2-5	CSARDSGGQGAETQYF
TRBV4-3	TRBJ2-3	CASSQARTGSADTQYF
TRBV6-2/TRBV6-3	TRBJ2-7	CASTKGPYEQYF
TRBV7-8	TRBJ1-1	CASSLVGGGEAEAFF
TRBV7-2	TRBJ1-1	CASSSRAYRGDTEAFF
TRBV5-1	TRBJ2-3	CASSLDLAGRADTQYF
TRBV5-1	TRBJ2-5	CASKTTGQGGETQYF
TRBV7-2	TRBJ2-1	CASSLDSNSYNEQFF
TRBV28	TRBJ2-4	CASSPFNNIQYF
TRBV28	TRBJ2-7	CASSPSGPSSYEQYF
TRBV19	TRBJ2-4	CASSMGREAKNIQYF
TRBV6-5	TRBJ1-2	CASSYHRTGSNYGYTF